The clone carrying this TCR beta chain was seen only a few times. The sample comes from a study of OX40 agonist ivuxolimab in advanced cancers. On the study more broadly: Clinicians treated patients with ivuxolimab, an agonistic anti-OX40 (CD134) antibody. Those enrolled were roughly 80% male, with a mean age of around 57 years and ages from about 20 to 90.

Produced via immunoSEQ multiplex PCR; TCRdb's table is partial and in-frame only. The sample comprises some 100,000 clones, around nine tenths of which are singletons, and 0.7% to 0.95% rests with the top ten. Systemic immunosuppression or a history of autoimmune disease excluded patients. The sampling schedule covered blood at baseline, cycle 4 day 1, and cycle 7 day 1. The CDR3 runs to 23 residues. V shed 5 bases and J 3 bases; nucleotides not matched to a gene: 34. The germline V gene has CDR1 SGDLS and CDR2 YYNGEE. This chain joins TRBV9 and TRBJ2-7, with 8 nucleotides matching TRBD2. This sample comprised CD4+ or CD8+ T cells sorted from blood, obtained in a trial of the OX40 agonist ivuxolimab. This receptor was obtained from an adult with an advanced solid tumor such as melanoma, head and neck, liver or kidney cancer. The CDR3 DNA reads TGTGCCAGCAGAAGGGGACGGGAGGGCCATAGGAGGGGGTACCAGTTAGTTGTCTACGAGCAGTACTTC. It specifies CASRRGREGHRRGYQLVVYEQYF.